This TCR beta chain appears in the sequencing data of a study of T-cell reconstitution after alpha-beta-depleted transplantation in children. For TCRbeta, the library was prepared with unique molecular identifiers. TCRdb passed the PCR reads through MiXCR, listing each CDR3 protein once. The sample records 200,000 to 250,000 distinct CDR3 sequences, approximately 10% being singletons. General observations from the study: Reportedly, only several hundred clones from non-depleted graft cells drove alpha-beta T-cell counts at about two months. Recipient T cells and thymic progenitors that survived were the source of the high TCRbeta diversity seen at day 60 in some patients.

Trimming removed 3 bases at V and 7 bases at J, with 14 bases between. The CDR3 totals 14 residues. Germline V gene lookup returns CDR1 SGHRS and CDR2 YFSETQ. This clonotype was recorded many times. Antigen specificity is unknown. The specimen was PBMCs, collected before TCRalphabeta/CD19-depleted stem cell transplant. This TCR was sampled from a child younger than two with acute myeloid leukemia, due to receive a stem cell transplant. The V call is TRBV5-1, the J call TRBJ2-1; D remains unclear. This CDR3 reads CASSSVNFENEQFF. CDR3 bases: TGCGCCAGCAGCTCCGTAAACTTCGAGAATGAGCAGTTCTTC. Complete variable domain (other parts from reference TRBV5-1 and TRBJ2-1): KAGVTQTPRYLIKTRGQQVTLSCSPISGHRSVSWYQQTPGQGLQFLFEYFSETQRNKGNFPGRFSGRQFSNSRSEMNVSTLELGDSALYLCASSSVNFENEQFFGPGTRLTVL.